This TCR beta chain was documented in a study of T-cell reconstitution after alpha-beta-depleted transplantation in children. The TCRbeta library was prepared with unique molecular identifiers. TCRdb independently ran MiXCR on the PCR reads; one entry per CDR3 protein. The sample lists approximately 400,000 distinct CDR3 sequences, around 9.9% seen once, with 5% to 6.5% in the top ten. This clonotype occurred many times. Sequencing was performed on PBMCs from the stem cell graft donor, taken from the stem cell graft. The sequence came from a human donor who donated a stem cell graft to a child with acute myeloid leukemia.

The CDR3 sequence is CASKGGSSYNEQFF. The CDR3 DNA sequence: TGTGCCAGCAAAGGGGGGAGCTCCTACAATGAGCAGTTCTTC. The J gene is TRBJ2-1, the V gene TRBV5-6, with D possibly being TRBD1 or TRBD2 (6 bases each). The V and J ends lost 6 bases and 0 bases respectively, with 10 bases between them. CDR3 length equals 14 residues. Germline V CDR1 and CDR2: SGHDT, YYEEEE.